The rows below give T cell receptor beta chains drawn from one sample of a study of shared clonotypes between healthy human individuals. Measured with immunoSEQ multiplex PCR; TCRdb has only the in-frame clones, and not every one. This repertoire shows hundreds of thousands of clones, approximately 95% found once; its top ten account for approximately 0.11%. Material for sequencing was naive CD8+ T cells sorted from blood. The source is a woman aged 30 to 39 in good health. Both conserved end residues are trimmed from each CDR3. Each record gives: V gene, clone size, J gene, CDR3 protein. Some rows have no size entry. The others give once, few or many, or a class for an expanded clone.

V: TRBV27; size: NA; J: TRBJ2-7; CDR3: ASSWSRGGYEQY
V: TRBV7-9; size: once; J: TRBJ2-7; CDR3: ASSLVGYEQY
V: TRBV10-2; size: NA; J: TRBJ2-1; CDR3: ASSEKSSYNEQF
V: TRBV9; size: NA; J: TRBJ1-2; CDR3: ASSVAAGSSYGYT
V: TRBV6-5; size: few; J: TRBJ1-2; CDR3: ASRPASYGYT
V: TRBV19; size: NA; J: TRBJ2-1; CDR3: ASSNSGAYNEQF
V: TRBV21-1; size: NA; J: TRBJ1-3; CDR3: ASSKVHRGSGNTIY
V: TRBV27; size: once; J: TRBJ2-6; CDR3: ASSLRLAGGISSGANVLT
V: TRBV2; size: NA; J: TRBJ1-2; CDR3: ATQMWERTGAYGYT
V: TRBV7-9; size: once; J: TRBJ2-7; CDR3: ASSPLGTGRTEQY
V: TRBV27; size: NA; J: TRBJ1-2; CDR3: ASSFSSRLSAPYGHT
V: TRBV27; size: NA; J: NA; CDR3: ASSPELASYEQY
V: TRBV27; size: NA; J: TRBJ2-7; CDR3: ASSTRWAGEPYEQY
V: TRBV6-5; size: NA; J: TRBJ2-2; CDR3: ASSSGAGELF
V: TRBV11-2; size: NA; J: TRBJ2-7; CDR3: ASSYSLGEQY
V: TRBV13; size: NA; J: TRBJ2-7; CDR3: ASSSAGTGHEQY
V: TRBV27; size: NA; J: TRBJ1-2; CDR3: ASSLGTHVGGYT
V: TRBV13; size: NA; J: TRBJ2-1; CDR3: ASSNSSGRRYNEQF
V: TRBV19; size: NA; J: TRBJ2-3; CDR3: ASTLSSGTSSRWPTQY
V: TRBV19; size: NA; J: TRBJ2-7; CDR3: ASSIGTSGLHEQY
V: TRBV15; size: NA; J: TRBJ2-5; CDR3: ATSRIVVETQY
V: TRBV5-6; size: NA; J: TRBJ2-1; CDR3: ASSSGTTSYNEQF
V: TRBV5-4; size: NA; J: TRBJ2-3; CDR3: ASSFKGASTDTQY
V: TRBV28; size: NA; J: TRBJ2-3; CDR3: ASSLGQGLIDTQY